This is a list of T cell receptor beta chains from one sample in a study of blood T cell repertoires in COVID-19. Some clones are missing from TCRdb's copy, which holds only in-frame ones; the method was immunoSEQ multiplex PCR. The sample has more than 400,000 clones, around 85% seen once. The sequencing input was peripheral blood. These receptor sequences come from a human donor in a cohort sampled during active COVID-19. Each CDR3 is given with its conserved first and last residue. A D gene is named only where the DNA matches it firmly. Clone size is given for some rows only: seen once, a few or many times, or a class if the clone is expanded.

J gene	V gene	clone size	D gene	CDR3 DNA	CDR3 protein
TRBJ2-7	TRBV6-5	.	TRBD1	TGTGCCAGTACCAGGGGGTTACTCGGCGAGCAGTACTTC	CASTRGLLGEQYF
TRBJ1-1	TRBV14	.	.	TGTGCCAGCAGCCCCCTGGGGCCTGAAGCTTTCTTT	CASSPLGPEAFF
TRBJ1-6	TRBV30	.	TRBD1	TGTGCCTGGAGGACAGGGACCGCAAGTTCACCCCTCCACTTT	CAWRTGTASSPLHF
TRBJ1-1	TRBV30	.	.	TGTGCCTGGGCGAGGGTGAACACTGAAGCTTTCTTT	CAWARVNTEAFF
TRBJ2-3	TRBV6-4	.	TRBD2	TGTGCCAGTAGGACTAGCGGGAGCATCGGAGATACGCAGTATTTT	CASRTSGSIGDTQYF
TRBJ2-7	TRBV6-5	.	.	TGTGCCAGCAGGCCAAGGGGCAGGTCCTACGAGCAGTACTTC	CASRPRGRSYEQYF
TRBJ2-5	TRBV30	.	TRBD1	TGTGCCTGGAGCCAGGGGACAGCGGTCGAGACCCAGTACTTC	CAWSQGTAVETQYF
TRBJ2-2	TRBV6-5	.	.	TGTGCCAGCAGCCCCCATACTGCGAACACCGGGGAGCTGTTTTTT	CASSPHTANTGELFF
TRBJ2-5	TRBV30	.	TRBD2	TGTGCCTGGAGTGCGGGGCTAGCGGGAGTGGTGGAGACCCAGTACTTC	CAWSAGLAGVVETQYF
TRBJ1-3	TRBV25-1	.	.	TGTGCCAGCAGTACGGCGGGGGTTTCTGGAAACACCATATATTTT	CASSTAGVSGNTIYF
TRBJ2-1	TRBV2	few	TRBD2	TGTGCCAGCAGTGGGGGTAGCGGGAGACCCAATGAGCAGTTCTTC	CASSGGSGRPNEQFF
TRBJ2-7	TRBV28	many	TRBD1	TGTGCCAGCAGTTTATTGGGACAGAGATACGAGCAGTACTTC	CASSLLGQRYEQYF
TRBJ2-7	TRBV11-2	.	TRBD2	TGTGCCAGCAGCCTGACTAGCGTCGCTGGGCAGTACTTC	CASSLTSVAGQYF
TRBJ2-7	TRBV2	.	.	TGTGCCAGCAGTTCCGACGGAGGCTACGAGCAGTACTTC	CASSSDGGYEQYF
TRBJ1-6	TRBV19	once	TRBD1	TGTGCCAGTAGTTCAGGGGGTGGAAATTCACCCCTCCACTTT	CASSSGGGNSPLHF
TRBJ2-1	TRBV4-1	once	.	TGCGCCAGCAGCGAGGACCAGCGGGCCTACTCCTACAATGAGCAGTTCTTC	CASSEDQRAYSYNEQFF